One sample yielded the 15 T cell receptor beta chains listed below, sequenced in a study of Ad26.COV2.S vaccination and SARS-CoV-2 variants. The treatment: some 20 received Ad26.COV2.S at low or high dose, single or two shots; about 5 received placebo; per-sample allocation not given. The samples date from day 63 after the first vaccine or placebo injection. Here immunoSEQ multiplex PCR was the method, and the copy in TCRdb shows in-frame clones only, minus some. The sample has over 400,000 clones; about 90% are singletons. Sequencing used peripheral blood, obtained in a trial of Ad26.COV2.S vaccine versus placebo. The receptors derive from a person between 18 and 65 years old who received the Ad26.COV2.S COVID-19 vaccine or a placebo.

This clone has just a few counts. V and J are TRBV28 and TRBJ1-5; D is unclear. Germline CDR1 reads MDHEN; CDR2 reads SYDVKM. The CDR3 length is 13 residues. V gave up 3 bases and J gave up 5 bases, with 8 bases separating them. The CDR3 is CASSFARDQPQHF. The CDR3 nucleotides are TGTGCCAGCAGTTTTGCCCGTGATCAGCCCCAGCATTTT. Full variable domain (remainder filled in from reference TRBV28 and TRBJ1-5): DVKVTQSSRYLVKRTGEKVFLECVQDMDHENMFWYRQDPGLGLRLIYFSYDVKMKEKGDIPEGYSVSREKKERFSLILESASTNQTSMYLCASSFARDQPQHFGDGTRLSIL.

The rearrangement joins TRBV6-2 or TRBV6-3 to TRBJ1-2; unclear D gene. The CDR3 is 15 residues long. Between the trimmed V and J ends, which lost 2 bases and 5 bases, there was a span of 15 bases. Germline V lookup: CDR1 MNHEY, CDR2 SVGEGT. CDR3 bases: TGTGCCAGCAGTTACCCCACCGGGTTCGCTTATGGCTACACCTTC. Protein: CASSYPTGFAYGYTF.

DNA of the CDR3: TGTGCCAGCAGCACCGGACAGGGGTGGAGTACTGAAGCTTTCTTT. Residues: CASSTGQGWSTEAFF. The V gene is TRBV7-2, the J gene TRBJ1-1, with 9 bases lining up with TRBD1. V shed 5 bases and J 5 bases; nucleotides not matched to a gene: 9. From germline, CDR1 is SGHTA and CDR2 FQGNSA. The CDR3 covers 15 residues.

The gene calls are TRBV27 and TRBJ1-4; no definite D call. CDR3 length: 16 residues. Germline V lookup: CDR1 MNHEY, CDR2 SMNVEV (reference sequence). Trimming shortened V by 2 bases and J by 8 bases, and 18 bases separated the two germline ends. This CDR3 reads CASSLRPRRVGEKLFF. In DNA form, the CDR3 reads TGTGCCAGCAGTTTAAGACCCCGAAGAGTGGGCGAAAAACTGTTTTTT.

The gene calls are TRBV19 and TRBJ2-4; D possibly corresponds to TRBD1 (6 bases). The length of the CDR3 is 16 residues. V lost 3 bases to trimming and J lost 1 base, with 13 bases between them. Germline CDR1 is LNHDA and CDR2 is SQIVND (reference sequence). The CDR3 DNA follows: TGTGCCAGTAGTATGGAGGACAGCGTCGCCAAAAACATTCAGTACTTC. Translating gives CASSMEDSVAKNIQYF.

The chain couples TRBV3-1 (or the pseudogene TRBV3-2) to TRBJ2-6; D may be TRBD1 (5 bases). The length of the CDR3 is 19 residues. Looked up from germline, CDR1 is LGHDT and CDR2 is YNNKEL (reference sequence). Trimming removed 3 bases at V and 4 bases at J, with 22 bases between. Here the CDR3 reads CASSHIRTLGPSGANVLTF. For the CDR3, the DNA is TGTGCCAGCAGCCATATAAGGACACTCGGCCCCTCCGGGGCCAACGTCCTGACTTTC.

This rearrangement joins TRBV27 to TRBJ2-7; D is unresolved. There are 12 residues in the CDR3. V lost 6 bases, J lost 3 bases, and 9 bases lay in between. Germline values: CDR1 MNHEY, CDR2 SMNVEV (reference sequence). CDR3 sequence (DNA): TGTGCCAGCAGCCTGGACGGCTACGAGCAGTACTTC. It yields the protein CASSLDGYEQYF.

In DNA, the CDR3 is TGTGCCAGCAGCCGCACAGGGGTGGGGGACACTGAAGCTTTCTTT. Amino acids: CASSRTGVGDTEAFF. V usage is TRBV7-9 and J usage is TRBJ1-1, with 7 nucleotides matching TRBD1. V dropped 5 bases and J dropped 3; count of bases not matched to a gene: 9. From germline, CDR1 is SEHNR and CDR2 FQNEAQ (reference sequence). CDR3 size: 15 residues.

V and J are TRBV3-1 (or the pseudogene TRBV3-2) and TRBJ1-1; TRBD1 aligns across 8 bases. CDR1 and CDR2 (germline): LGHDT, YNNKEL (reference sequence). CDR3 length: 13 amino acids. V was pared by 0 bases and J by 10 bases, with 4 bases of the junction left unmatched. The CDR3 DNA is TGTGCCAGCAGCCAAGATCGGACAGGGAGAGCTTTCTTT. Translation: CASSQDRTGRAFF.

Remarks on this clone: The same CDR3 is also encoded by other DNA sequences in this sample. V and J are TRBV10-3 and TRBJ2-7; the D gene is possibly TRBD2 (5 bases). Germline lookup yields CDR1 ENHRY and CDR2 SYGVKD. Trimming took 0 bases from V and 5 from J, leaving 8 bases between them. This CDR3 is built from 13 residues. The CDR3: CAISESSGDEQYF. In DNA, the CDR3 is TGTGCCATCAGTGAGTCGTCCGGGGACGAGCAGTACTTC.

The chain links TRBV18 to TRBJ2-1, with D tentatively TRBD1 (5 bases). V gave up 6 bases and J gave up 4 bases, with 13 bases separating them. Germline CDR1 and CDR2: KGHSH and LQKENI. This CDR3 is built from 14 residues. CDR3 DNA: TGTGCCAGCTCGGGTCAGGGCCCATACAATGAGCAGTTCTTC. The encoded protein is CASSGQGPYNEQFF. Variable domain in full (rest from reference TRBV18 and TRBJ2-1): NAGVMQNPRHLVRRRGQEARLRCSPMKGHSHVYWYRQLPEEGLKFMVYLQKENIIDESGMPKERFSAEFPKEGPSILRIQQVVRGDSAAYFCASSGQGPYNEQFFGPGTRLTVL.

This clone was detected only a few times. The chain uses TRBV19 and TRBJ2-7; TRBD2 agrees at 11 bases. There are 13 residues in the CDR3. CDR1 is LNHDA and CDR2 is SQIVND in the germline V gene (reference sequence). The ends lost 1 base at V and 7 bases at J; junction bases unmatched: 0. CDR3 nucleotide sequence: TGTGCCAGTAGTATAGGACTAGCGGGGGAGCAGTACTTC. Amino acids: CASSIGLAGEQYF. Drawing the rest from reference TRBV19 and TRBJ2-7, the complete variable domain is DGGITQSPKYLFRKEGQNVTLSCEQNLNHDAMYWYRQDPGQGLRLIYYSQIVNDFQKGDIAEGYSVSREKKESFPLTVTSAQKNPTAFYLCASSIGLAGEQYFGPGTRLTVT.

This chain uses TRBV10-2 with TRBJ2-5; D gene unclear. Germline loops: CDR1 WSHSY, CDR2 SAAADI. The V end was cut by 2 bases, the J end by 1 base, with 8 bases between. CDR3 size: 14 residues. This CDR3 is CASSEISVQETQYF. CDR3 DNA sequence: TGCGCCAGCAGTGAGATTTCAGTCCAAGAGACCCAGTACTTC.

The chain carries TRBV29-1 and TRBJ2-1, with a weak D call TRBD1 (6 bases). V shed 5 bases and J shed 9 bases, with 17 bases lying between them. This CDR3 region has 13 residues. Germline CDR1 and CDR2: SQVTM and ANQGSEA. CDR3 amino acids: CSVLTGGMGEQFF. CDR3 DNA sequence: TGCAGCGTTTTGACAGGCGGTATGGGTGAGCAGTTCTTC.

V usage is TRBV6-5 and J usage is TRBJ2-7; no firm D call. Looked up from germline, CDR1 is MNHEY and CDR2 is SVGAGI. The germline V and J ends were trimmed by 5 bases and 3 bases, with 11 bases remaining between them. The CDR3 is 13 amino acids. CDR3 coding DNA: TGTGCCAGCAGTCCCAGGCTACTCTACGAGCAGTACTTC. Encoded protein: CASSPRLLYEQYF.